The present T cell receptor (beta chain) was sequenced within a study of T cell responses to AZD1222 COVID-19 vaccine. Method: immunoSEQ multiplex PCR; TCRdb's copy keeps in-frame clones and lacks some. The table has about 150,000 clones, approximately 78% seen once. With respect to this clone: Its target is unknown.

Study-wide results and caveats: After two AZD1222 doses, spike-specific TCR breadth and depth rose versus day 0. Repertoires in all cases were sampled only once the peak T cell response had passed. Of spike-specific TCRs, nearly half reportedly target regions left unmutated in variants. Donors were mostly white British, more females; clonal diversity possibly underestimated.

V shed 4 bases and J shed 6 bases, with 6 bases lying between them. Germline loops: CDR1 SGHDN, CDR2 FVKESK. The CDR3 totals 12 residues. The rearrangement joins TRBV14 to TRBJ2-2; the D is unclear. This receptor was obtained from an adult in good health. This material consisted of peripheral blood, taken on day 0 of MenACWY control vaccination. In nucleotides, the CDR3 is TGTGCCAGCAGCCGGGAAGCCGGGGAGCTGTTTTTT. It codes for CASSREAGELFF.